This T cell receptor beta chain was found in a study of blood T cell repertoires in COVID-19. Study background: Acute and convalescent COVID-19 specimens originated in the United States, Italy and Spain. T cells, B-cell-depleted T cells, or PBMCs provided the cDNA or gDNA that served as material.

The CDR3 covers 13 residues. Per the germline V gene, CDR1 is SNHLY and CDR2 is FYNNEI. The V end lost 7 bases, the J end lost 7 bases, and 14 bases lay between the germline ends. The age range of participants was about 18 to 95 years, with residence in around 22 US areas. Membership in each cohort depended on participant-reported clinical history. Some clones are missing from TCRdb's copy, which holds only in-frame ones; the method was immunoSEQ multiplex PCR. The data contain 300,000 to 350,000 clones, 90% of them seen just once; the ten biggest clones take up 3.9%. This clonotype was sampled from a woman aged 30 to 39 who had been exposed to COVID-19. The sample was PBMCs or T cells enriched from blood (not recorded which). The genes are TRBV2 and TRBJ2-1; the D gene is possibly TRBD2 (5 bases). The CDR3: CASMRTLGNEQFF. The CDR3 DNA is TGTGCCAGCATGAGGACTCTGGGGAATGAGCAGTTCTTC.